The 13 T cell receptor beta chains reported below all come from one sample, sequenced in a study of CD8 T cells in Susac syndrome. RNA amounts of roughly 0.5 to 1 ug underwent reverse transcription with random hexamers. TCRdb analysed the immunoSEQ multiplex PCR reads with MiXCR anew, one entry per CDR3 protein. The table lists fewer than 200,000 distinct CDR3 sequences, roughly 95% of them singletons, with 0.15% to 0.2% in the top ten. The sample taken for sequencing was CD8+ T cells from PBMCs. These receptors were taken from a human donor with multiple sclerosis.

The chain joins TRBV7-9 to TRBJ2-1; tentative D call: TRBD2 (6 bases). Germline-derived CDR1 and CDR2 are SEHNR and FQNEAQ (reference sequence). V shed 5 bases and J shed 7 bases, with 15 bases lying between them. The CDR3 contains 14 residues. The CDR3 DNA reads as TGTGCCAGCAGCCTGGTCGAGGGGAGGAATGAGCAGTTCTTC. Amino acids: CASSLVEGRNEQFF.

This clonotype was recorded once. The V gene is TRBV2, the J gene TRBJ2-7; 9 nucleotides line up with TRBD2. CDR1 and CDR2 (germline): SNHLY, FYNNEI. Unmatched junction bases numbered 13, after V lost 10 bases and J lost 3 bases. This CDR3 region has 15 residues. CDR3 bases: TGTGCCACCTCGGGACTAGCCGGACCCGTCTACGAGCAGTACTTC. Translation: CATSGLAGPVYEQYF.

V is TRBV3-1 and J is TRBJ2-1; 11 bases agree with TRBD2. Trimming took 7 bases from V and 8 from J; bases not matched to a gene: 10. Germline lookup yields CDR1 LGHDT and CDR2 YNNKEL (reference sequence). The CDR3 has 15 amino acids. The CDR3 coding sequence is TGTGCCAGCACCCCGGGACTAGCGGTTAGGGATGAGCAGTTCTTC. This sequence encodes CASTPGLAVRDEQFF.

The chain combines TRBV24-1 with TRBJ2-1; 10 nucleotides match TRBD2. V shed 4 bases and J 5 bases; nucleotides not matched to a gene: 10. Germline CDR1 reads KGHDR; CDR2 reads SFDVKD. CDR3 length: 17 residues. CDR3 in amino acids: CATSDPGAGGPHNEQFF. CDR3 DNA: TGTGCCACCAGTGACCCGGGAGCGGGAGGGCCGCACAATGAGCAGTTCTTC.

The chain combines TRBV29-1 with TRBJ1-1; 7 bases agree with TRBD1. CDR3 length equals 13 residues. Germline lookup yields CDR1 SQVTM and CDR2 ANQGSEA. V dropped 5 bases and J dropped 3; count of bases not matched to a gene: 6. DNA for the CDR3: TGCAGCGTTAGACAGGGCGGATACACTGAAGCTTTCTTT. Protein product: CSVRQGGYTEAFF.

The chain couples TRBV20-1 to TRBJ1-5; maybe TRBD1 (5 bases). The CDR3 extends over 13 amino acids. CDR1 is DFQATT and CDR2 is SNEGSKA in the germline V gene (reference sequence). Trimming took 0 bases from V and 7 from J, leaving 10 bases between them. The CDR3 DNA sequence: TGCAGTGCTAGAGACGGGGGTGGGCAGCCCCAGCATTTT. Amino acids: CSARDGGGQPQHF.

This chain connects TRBV29-1 to TRBJ1-1, with 9 positions matching TRBD1. Germline-derived CDR1 and CDR2 are SQVTM and ANQGSEA. The CDR3 runs 13 residues. Trimming removed 6 bases from V and 0 bases from J; junction bases left unmatched: 2. The DNA for the CDR3 is TGCAGCGTCGGACAGGGGCTGAACACTGAAGCTTTCTTT. Protein sequence: CSVGQGLNTEAFF. The full variable domain, rest sourced from reference TRBV29-1 and TRBJ1-1, is SAVISQKPSRDICQRGTSLTIQCQVDSQVTMMFWYRQQPGQSLTLIATANQGSEATYESGFVIDKFPISRPNLTFSTLTVSNMSPEDSSIYLCSVGQGLNTEAFFGQGTRLTVV.

The gene calls are TRBV7-9 and TRBJ2-7, with D perhaps TRBD1 (5 bases). The V gene's germline CDR1 is SEHNR and CDR2 FQNEAQ (reference sequence). Trimming took off 2 bases at V and 3 bases at J, with 11 bases between the two ends. The CDR3 spans 14 residues. DNA of the CDR3: TGTGCCAGCAGCTTATTATCCAGGGACTACGAGCAGTACTTC. It yields the protein CASSLLSRDYEQYF.

This clonotype appeared a few times. The gene calls are TRBV25-1 and TRBJ2-1; D possibly corresponds to TRBD1 (5 bases). With 4 bases removed from V and 4 bases from J, the gap between germline ends came to 8 bases. CDR3 length: 13 residues. Germline V gene lookup returns CDR1 MGHDK and CDR2 SYGVNS. The CDR3 spells CASSAGAYNEQFF. The CDR3 DNA reads as TGTGCCAGCAGTGCTGGGGCTTACAATGAGCAGTTCTTC.

This sequence joins TRBV29-1 and TRBJ2-4; possibly TRBD1 or TRBD2 for D (5 bases each). Germline-derived CDR1 and CDR2 are SQVTM and ANQGSEA. The V end lost 1 base, the J end lost 4 bases, and 8 bases lay between the germline ends. The CDR3 is made up of 13 amino acids. The CDR3 loop reads CSVEVRGKNIQYF. The CDR3 DNA reads TGCAGCGTTGAAGTGAGGGGTAAAAACATTCAGTACTTC.

The chain employs TRBV28 and TRBJ1-2; TRBD1 matches at 8 bases. CDR3 length: 15 residues. Trimming at V came to 5 bases and at J to 8 bases, leaving 13 bases not matched to a gene. Looked up from germline, CDR1 is MDHEN and CDR2 is SYDVKM. The CDR3: CASSDLRTGIIGYTF. The CDR3, as DNA: TGTGCCAGCAGTGACCTAAGGACAGGGATTATCGGCTACACCTTC.

The chain combines TRBV7-9 with TRBJ2-1; 10 bases are shared with TRBD2. There are 19 residues in the CDR3. Per germline, CDR1 SEHNR and CDR2 FQNEAQ (reference sequence). V trimming: 1 base; J trimming: 0 bases; junction bases outside the gene matches: 9. CDR3 sequence reads: CASSLESGRATFSYNEQFF. The CDR3, as DNA: TGTGCCAGCAGCTTAGAGAGCGGGAGGGCCACGTTCTCCTACAATGAGCAGTTCTTC.

The chain carries TRBV4-1 and TRBJ2-2, with TRBD2 matching 9 bases. Germline-derived CDR1 and CDR2 are MGHRA and YSYEKL. Losses at the gene ends were 0 bases for V and 2 bases for J; bases not matched to a gene: 10. This CDR3 has 19 amino acids. As DNA, the CDR3 is TGCGCCAGCAGCCAAGAGCCTAGCGGGGAGAGAGTAAACACCGGGGAGCTGTTTTTT. It codes for CASSQEPSGERVNTGELFF.